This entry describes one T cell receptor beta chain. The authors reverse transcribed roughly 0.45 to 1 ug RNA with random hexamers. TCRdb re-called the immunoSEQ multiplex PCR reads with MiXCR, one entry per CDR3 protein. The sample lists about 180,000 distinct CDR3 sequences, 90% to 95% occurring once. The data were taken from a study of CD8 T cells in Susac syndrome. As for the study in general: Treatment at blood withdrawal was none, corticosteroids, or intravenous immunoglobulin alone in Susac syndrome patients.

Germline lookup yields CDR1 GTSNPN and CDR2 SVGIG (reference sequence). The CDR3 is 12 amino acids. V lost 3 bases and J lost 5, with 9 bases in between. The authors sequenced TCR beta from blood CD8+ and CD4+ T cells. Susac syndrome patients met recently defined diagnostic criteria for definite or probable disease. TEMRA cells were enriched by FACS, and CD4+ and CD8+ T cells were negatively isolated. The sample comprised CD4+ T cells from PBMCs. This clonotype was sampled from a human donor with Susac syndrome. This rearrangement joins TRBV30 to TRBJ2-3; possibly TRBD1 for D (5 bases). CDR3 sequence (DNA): TGTGCCTGGAGCGCAGGGTTAGATACGCAGTATTTT. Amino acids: CAWSAGLDTQYF. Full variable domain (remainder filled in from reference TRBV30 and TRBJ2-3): SQTIHQWPATLVQPVGSPLSLECTVEGTSNPNLYWYRQAAGRGLQLLFYSVGIGQISSEVPQNLSASRPQDRQFILSSKKLLLSDSGFYLCAWSAGLDTQYFGPGTRLTVL.